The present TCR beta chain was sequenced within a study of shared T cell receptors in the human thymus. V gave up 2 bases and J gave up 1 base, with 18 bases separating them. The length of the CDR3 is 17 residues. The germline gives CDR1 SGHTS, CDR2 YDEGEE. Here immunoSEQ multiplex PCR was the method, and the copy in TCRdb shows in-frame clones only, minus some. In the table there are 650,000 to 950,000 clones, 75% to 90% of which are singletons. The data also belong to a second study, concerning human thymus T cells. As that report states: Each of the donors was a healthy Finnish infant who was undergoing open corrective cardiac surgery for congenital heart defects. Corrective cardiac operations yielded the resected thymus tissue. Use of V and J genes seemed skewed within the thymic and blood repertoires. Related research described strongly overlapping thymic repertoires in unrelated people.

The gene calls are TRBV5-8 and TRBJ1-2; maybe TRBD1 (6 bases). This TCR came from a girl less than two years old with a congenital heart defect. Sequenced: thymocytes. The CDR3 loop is CASSFRDNLVYNYGYTF. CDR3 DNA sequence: TGTGCCAGCAGCTTCCGGGACAACCTTGTCTATAACTATGGCTACACCTTC.